This is a list of T cell receptor beta chains from one sample in a study of monozygotic twins with inflammatory bowel disease. Using the 5' RACE reads, TCRdb records one entry per CDR3 protein without DNA. The clone table shows approximately 400,000 distinct CDR3 sequences, with the ten largest holding 2% to 2.5%. Sequencing was carried out using blood. The receptors originated from a human donor with ulcerative colitis or Crohn's disease, or a healthy co-twin of an affected twin (not recorded which). The CDR3 runs from the conserved cysteine through the conserved F or W.

J	V	CDR3
TRBJ2-4	TRBV15	CATSRGRLAGGPVKNIQYF
TRBJ1-5	TRBV7-9	CASSLTTGPQPQHF
TRBJ2-1	TRBV7-2	CASSLGTSGSHNEQFF
TRBJ2-7	TRBV4-3	CASSQDWSFLPYEQYF
TRBJ2-3	TRBV27	CASSPMVADTQYF
TRBJ1-2	TRBV5-1	CASSPGQGARGSYGYTF
TRBJ1-2	TRBV29-1	CSVEGYNYGYTF
TRBJ1-2	TRBV4-1	CASSQEPGYGYTF
TRBJ2-5	TRBV5-1	CASSPLSRGEQETQYF
TRBJ2-5	TRBV5-1	CASSVGGEETQYF
TRBJ1-1	TRBV20-1	CSARQGNLVDAFF
TRBJ2-3	TRBV7-2	CASSPTYTDTQYF
TRBJ2-2	TRBV5-1	CASSLFGTQFTGELFF
TRBJ1-1	TRBV6-5	CASSLGGANTEAFF
TRBJ2-3	TRBV7-2	CASSLVVIAVTDTQYF
TRBJ1-1	TRBV6-1	CASSVQGRGDTEAFF
TRBJ1-1	TRBV7-9	CASSLATGPWTNTEAFF
TRBJ2-2	TRBV5-1	CASSLLAGSNTGELFF
TRBJ1-1	TRBV5-4	CASSFGGGRTANTEAFF
TRBJ2-1	TRBV20-1	CSASWTSGVLQFF
TRBJ2-5	TRBV7-2	CASSLAGQDQETQYF
TRBJ2-3	TRBV2	CASSGRGVTDTQYF
TRBJ1-2	TRBV20-1	CSASRQGAGYTF
TRBJ2-4	TRBV10-3	CAISEAGQGAGKNIQYF
TRBJ2-1	TRBV7-2	CASSILAGGHNEQFF
TRBJ2-1	TRBV12-3/TRBV12-4	CASSSPEIWPYNEQFF
TRBJ1-1	TRBV27	CASSIWTGGNTEAFF
TRBJ1-5	TRBV18	CASSLQKLSNQPQHF
TRBJ2-1	TRBV4-2	CASSQADYSYNEQFF
TRBJ2-3	TRBV6-5	CASSYSGGTNLGDTQYF
TRBJ1-5	TRBV7-2	CASTSVNQGQPQHF
TRBJ1-4	TRBV7-6	CASSRPQGRSDEKLFF
TRBJ1-2	TRBV10-3	CAISDDRVSGYTF
TRBJ2-1	TRBV20-1	CSAHTAGNEQFF
TRBJ2-3	TRBV20-1	CSARSTRPTDTQYF
TRBJ2-7	TRBV5-1	CASSFGVPGQSYEQYF
TRBJ1-1	TRBV11-3	CASAQGGGEAFF